The TCR beta chain described here comes from a study of blood T cell repertoires in COVID-19. The wider study: Samples taken during acute and convalescent COVID-19 were collected in the United States, Italy and Spain. PBMCs, B-cell-depleted T cells, or T cells provided the cDNA or gDNA that made up the material.

Original analysis: Reference gene primer amplification yielded estimated nucleated cell counts. Generated by immunoSEQ multiplex PCR, the TCRdb table keeps only in-frame clones and is missing some. V and J calls and clone size are given by that table; D and trimming were obtained from the DNA. The repertoire consists of tens of thousands of clones, with more than 70% occurring once and the leading ten covering 44%. V lost 5 bases to trimming and J lost 1 base, with 14 bases between them. Germline CDR1 KGHSH, CDR2 LQKENI. This CDR3 spans 15 amino acids. The specimen sequenced was peripheral blood. The sequence came from a man in his 60s with active or convalescent COVID-19. The rearrangement joins TRBV18 to TRBJ1-2; D is possibly TRBD1 (6 bases). The CDR3 coding sequence is TGTGCCAGCTCAGGAGGACAGACCCATAACTATGGCTACACCTTC. Residues: CASSGGQTHNYGYTF.